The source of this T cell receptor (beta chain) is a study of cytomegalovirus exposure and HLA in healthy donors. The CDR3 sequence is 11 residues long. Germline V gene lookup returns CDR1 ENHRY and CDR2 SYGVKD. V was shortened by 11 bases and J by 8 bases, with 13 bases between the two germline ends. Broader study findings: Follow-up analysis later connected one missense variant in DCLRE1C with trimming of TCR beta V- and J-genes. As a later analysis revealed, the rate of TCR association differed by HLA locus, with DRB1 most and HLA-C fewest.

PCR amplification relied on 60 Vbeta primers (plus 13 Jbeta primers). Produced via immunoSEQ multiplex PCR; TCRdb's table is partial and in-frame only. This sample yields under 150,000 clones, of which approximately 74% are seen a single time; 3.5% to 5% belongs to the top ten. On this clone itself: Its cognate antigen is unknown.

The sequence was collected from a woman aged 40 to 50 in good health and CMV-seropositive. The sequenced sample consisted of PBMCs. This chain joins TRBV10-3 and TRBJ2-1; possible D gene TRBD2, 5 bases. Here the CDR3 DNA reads TGTGCCGCCAAAAGCGGTTATGAGCAGTTCTTC. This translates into CAAKSGYEQFF.